Presented here are 19 T cell receptor beta chains from one specimen sequenced in a study of blood T cell repertoires in COVID-19. Produced via immunoSEQ multiplex PCR; TCRdb's table is partial and in-frame only. The sample lists just over 300,000 clones, 70% to 90% occurring once. Specimen: PBMCs or T cells enriched from blood (not recorded which). These receptors came from a man aged 25 to 40 who had recovered from COVID-19.

This clone appeared a single time. The V gene is TRBV13, the J gene TRBJ2-5; D call uncertain. This CDR3 has 13 residues. The germline V and J ends were trimmed by 6 bases and 1 base, with 9 bases remaining between them. Per the germline V gene, CDR1 is PRHDT and CDR2 is FYEKMQ (reference sequence). The CDR3 coding sequence is TGTGCCAGCAGTATTGGCAGCCAAGAGACCCAGTACTTC. Residues: CASSIGSQETQYF.

This chain uses TRBV2 with TRBJ1-4, with 7 bases lining up with TRBD1. Germline V gene sequence: CDR1 SNHLY, CDR2 FYNNEI. The CDR3 covers 15 residues. The junction had 10 bases not matched to a gene; V was cut back by 7 bases and J by 5 bases. The CDR3 DNA sequence: TGTGCCAGCACCGCCGGGGGACAGAAGAATGAAAAACTGTTTTTT. Its translation: CASTAGGQKNEKLFF.

This chain joins TRBV7-2 and TRBJ1-5, with D possibly matching TRBD1 (6 bases). This CDR3 has 14 residues. Trimming cost V 3 bases and J 3 bases, with 9 bases left between them. CDR1 SGHTA and CDR2 FQGNSA come from the germline V gene. The CDR3 reads CASSFRGDNQPQHF. CDR3 sequence (DNA): TGTGCCAGCAGCTTCAGGGGAGACAATCAGCCCCAGCATTTT.

V and J are TRBV15 and TRBJ2-7, with 8 bases that match TRBD2. CDR1 is LNHNV, CDR2 YYDKDF, per germline (reference sequence). The CDR3 is 15 amino acids. Unmatched junction bases numbered 11, after V lost 5 bases and J lost 5 bases. The CDR3 nucleotides read TGTGCCACCAGCCGGGTCGGGGGGGCGAGCAACGAGCAGTACTTC. This sequence encodes CATSRVGGASNEQYF. Filled out from reference TRBV15 and TRBJ2-7, the complete variable domain reads DAMVIQNPRYQVTQFGKPVTLSCSQTLNHNVMYWYQQKSSQAPKLLFHYYDKDFNNEADTPDNFQSRRPNTSFCFLDIRSPGLGDTAMYLCATSRVGGASNEQYFGPGTRLTVT.

The chain joins TRBV6-1 to TRBJ1-5, with 9 bases fitting TRBD1. CDR1 MNHNS and CDR2 SASEGT come from the germline V gene. After removal of 2 bases from V and 6 bases from J, the junction contained 5 bases not matched to a gene. The CDR3 consists of 15 residues. The CDR3 protein is CASSEFGQGTQPQHF. DNA for the CDR3: TGTGCCAGCAGTGAATTTGGACAGGGGACTCAGCCCCAGCATTTT.

The V call is TRBV28, the J call TRBJ2-2; D might be TRBD1 (5 bases). Trimming cost V 5 bases and J 4 bases, with 14 bases left between them. The CDR3 totals 15 residues. The germline V gene has CDR1 MDHEN and CDR2 SYDVKM. The CDR3 loop is CASSPQGRVTGELFF. Written as DNA, the CDR3 is TGTGCCAGCAGTCCTCAGGGAAGGGTCACCGGGGAGCTGTTTTTT.

The chain couples TRBV2 to TRBJ1-5; D not certain. V was pared by 6 bases and J by 0 bases, with 9 bases between. This CDR3 is built from 14 residues. Germline V gene sequence: CDR1 SNHLY, CDR2 FYNNEI. The DNA for the CDR3 is TGTGCCAGCAGGGCAGAATATAGCAATCAGCCCCAGCATTTT. Translation: CASRAEYSNQPQHF.

V usage is TRBV14 and J usage is TRBJ2-1; 11 bases map to TRBD2. Germline CDR1 is SGHDN and CDR2 is FVKESK. The CDR3 extends over 15 amino acids. The junction had 6 bases not matched to a gene; V was cut back by 4 bases and J by 7 bases. The CDR3 protein is CASSLLAGAQNEQFF. The CDR3 DNA reads TGTGCCAGCAGCCTACTAGCGGGGGCCCAAAATGAGCAGTTCTTC.

The chain combines TRBV7-3 with TRBJ1-4, with 9 positions matching TRBD1. V dropped 4 bases and J dropped 0; count of bases not matched to a gene: 6. This CDR3 is 17 amino acids long. Looked up from germline, CDR1 is SGHTA and CDR2 is FQGTGA. CDR3 loop: CASSSWTGAATNEKLFF. The CDR3, as DNA: TGTGCCAGCAGCTCCTGGACAGGGGCCGCAACTAATGAAAAACTGTTTTTT. Drawing the rest from reference TRBV7-3 and TRBJ1-4, the complete variable domain is GAGVSQTPSNKVTEKGKYVELRCDPISGHTALYWYRQSLGQGPEFLIYFQGTGAADDSGLPNDRFFAVRPEGSVSTLKIQRTERGDSAVYLCASSSWTGAATNEKLFFGSGTQLSVL.

The chain carries TRBV29-1 and TRBJ2-3, with 7 bases matching TRBD2. This CDR3 has 15 residues. The junction had 10 bases not matched to a gene; V was cut back by 6 bases and J by 1 base. Germline V gives CDR1 SQVTM, CDR2 ANQGSEA. The CDR3 is CSVAIGGVGTDTQYF. The CDR3 coding sequence is TGCAGCGTGGCTATTGGGGGGGTCGGCACAGATACGCAGTATTTT.

The J gene is TRBJ2-3, the V gene TRBV4-3; the D gene is possibly TRBD1 (5 bases). V dropped 3 bases and J dropped 2 bases, with 18 bases sitting between them. CDR3 length equals 17 residues. The germline V gene encodes CDR1 LGHNA and CDR2 YSLEER. This chain's CDR3 is CASSQGLAGSLTDTQYF. For the CDR3, the DNA is TGCGCCAGCAGCCAGGGGCTGGCCGGATCGCTCACAGATACGCAGTATTTT.

This sequence joins TRBV12-3 or TRBV12-4 and TRBJ1-2; no definite D call. The V end was cut by 3 bases, the J end by 7 bases, with 12 bases between. This CDR3 comprises 13 residues. The CDR3 region is CASSLRELRGYTF. CDR3 in DNA: TGTGCCAGCAGTTTGAGGGAGCTACGTGGCTACACCTTC.

The J gene is TRBJ2-1, the V gene TRBV5-4; the match to TRBD2 covers 9 bases. This CDR3 contains 16 residues. The V segment lost 6 bases and the J segment 4 bases; nucleotides outside the gene matches: 11. Germline-derived CDR1 and CDR2 are SGHNT and YYREEE (reference sequence). The CDR3 region is CASNTGGTSRYNEQFF. CDR3 nucleotides: TGTGCCAGCAACACTGGTGGGACTAGCCGTTACAATGAGCAGTTCTTC.

CDR3 region: CASSGTGAHSHNEQFF. DNA for the CDR3: TGTGCCAGCAGCGGGACAGGGGCCCATTCCCACAATGAGCAGTTCTTC. The V and J genes are TRBV9 and TRBJ2-1; 9 bases are shared with TRBD1. V was clipped by 3 bases and J by 5 bases; unmatched bases: 9. There are 16 residues in the CDR3. Germline assignment: CDR1 SGDLS and CDR2 YYNGEE.

This chain connects TRBV19 to TRBJ2-7; 7 positions match TRBD1. The germline gives CDR1 LNHDA, CDR2 SQIVND (reference sequence). J lost 6 bases, V lost 5 bases, and 16 bases had no gene match. This CDR3 is built from 16 residues. CDR3 sequence: CASSRPQFDRVVEQYF. The CDR3 nucleotides read TGTGCCAGTAGTCGCCCCCAATTCGACAGGGTGGTCGAGCAGTACTTC.

V usage is TRBV15 and J usage is TRBJ1-4; 9 nucleotides match TRBD1. V gave up 1 base and J gave up 8 bases; unmatched junction bases: 14. Germline CDR1 is LNHNV and CDR2 is YYDKDF (reference sequence). This CDR3 contains 18 residues. The CDR3 DNA reads as TGTGCCACCAGCAGAGGACGGTCTGAGGGACAGGGTTACGAAAAACTGTTTTTT. Amino acid sequence: CATSRGRSEGQGYEKLFF.

The chain couples TRBV18 to TRBJ2-5, with 13 bases that match TRBD2. CDR1 and CDR2 from the germline V gene are KGHSH and LQKENI. The CDR3 extends over 13 amino acids. The CDR3 DNA follows: TGTGCTGGGACTAGCGGGGTCCAAGAGACCCAGTACTTC. This codes for CAGTSGVQETQYF.

This clone was seen only a few times. V usage is TRBV29-1 and J usage is TRBJ1-1, with TRBD1 matching 11 bases. The germline CDR1 and CDR2 sequences are SQVTM and ANQGSEA. This CDR3 has 12 residues. The CDR3 DNA reads as TGCAACCCCCGGACAGGGGGCTCTGAAGCTTTCTTT. Translating it yields CNPRTGGSEAFF.

V gene TRBV7-6 combines with J gene TRBJ1-6; no clear D. V gave up 3 bases and J gave up 7 bases, with 4 bases separating them. This CDR3 region has 12 residues. CDR1 and CDR2 from the germline V gene are SGHVS and FNYEAQ. The CDR3 DNA follows: TGTGCCAGCAGCTTTCCGAATTCACCCCTCCACTTT. This sequence encodes CASSFPNSPLHF. The full variable domain, completed using reference TRBV7-6 and TRBJ1-6, is GAGVSQSPRYKVTKRGQDVALRCDPISGHVSLYWYRQALGQGPEFLTYFNYEAQQDKSGLPNDRFSAERPEGSISTLTIQRTEQRDSAMYRCASSFPNSPLHFGNGTRLTVT.